This T cell receptor (beta chain) came from a study of blood T cells in healthy people across ages. This clonotype was seen at least ten times. The antigen remains unidentified. The authors ran a second PCR of about 7 to 11 cycles using a sample-barcoded 5' primer and a J-beta primer mix. A template-switch adaptor that had 12 random nucleotides put a tag on each cDNA molecule. One entry per CDR3 protein results from TCRdb running MiXCR on the 5' RACE reads. The profile covers about 800,000 distinct CDR3 sequences, with around 25% appearing a single time and around 3.6% taken by the ten largest. General study findings and limits: When one million T cells were used, diversity estimates were thought to be underestimates.

These sequences were also reported in another study, on T cells of mothers and their children. That paper adds: The yield was over 8.5 million TCR beta CDR3 reads from each mother and a few million from each child.

The source of this sequence is a boy aged 5-17 years in good health. Sequencing used blood.

The CDR3 is CASSLGGGYGYTF. CDR3 nucleotides: TGTGCCAGCAGCCTGGGGGGTGGCTATGGCTACACCTTC. This chain connects TRBV7-2 to TRBJ1-2, with D maybe TRBD1 (5 bases). V was shortened by 5 bases and J by 4 bases, with 11 bases between the two germline ends. The CDR3 has 13 amino acids. Germline CDR1 reads SGHTA; CDR2 reads FQGNSA.